This T cell receptor beta chain was sequenced in a study of blood T cell repertoires in COVID-19. Study as a whole: The United States, Italy and Spain were the sources of the acute and convalescent COVID-19 samples. Sources were T cells, B-cell-depleted T cells, or PBMCs; the material itself was cDNA or gDNA.

Original processing methods: Amplified reference gene primers provided the basis for estimating nucleated cell counts. Data came from immunoSEQ multiplex PCR; TCRdb stores just in-frame clones and leaves some out. The DNA gave D and trimming, while V, J and clone size come from that table. The sample has a few hundred thousand clones, roughly 90% seen once. After removal of 2 bases from V and 8 bases from J, the junction contained 1 base not matched to a gene. The germline CDR1 and CDR2 sequences are SGHRS and YFSETQ. The CDR3 runs to 14 residues. The rearrangement joins TRBV5-1 to TRBJ1-4, with TRBD1 matching over 12 bases. Sample: peripheral blood. The TCR originated in a woman in her 50s with active or convalescent COVID-19. The CDR3 region has the DNA TGCGCCAGCAGCTTCGGGACAGGGGGCGAAAAACTGTTTTTT. It is translated as CASSFGTGGEKLFF.